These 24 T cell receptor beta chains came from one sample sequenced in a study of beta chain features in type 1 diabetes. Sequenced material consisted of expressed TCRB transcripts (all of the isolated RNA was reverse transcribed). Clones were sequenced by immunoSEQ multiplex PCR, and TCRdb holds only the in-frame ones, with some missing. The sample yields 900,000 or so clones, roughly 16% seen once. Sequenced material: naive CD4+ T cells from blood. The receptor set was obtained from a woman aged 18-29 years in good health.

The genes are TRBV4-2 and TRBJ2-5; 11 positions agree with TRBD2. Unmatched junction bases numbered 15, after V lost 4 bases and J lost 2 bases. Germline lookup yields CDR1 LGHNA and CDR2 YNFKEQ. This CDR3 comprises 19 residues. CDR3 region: CASSPRGIAGGARQETQYF. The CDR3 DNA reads TGTGCCAGCAGCCCAAGGGGGATAGCGGGAGGGGCTCGACAAGAGACCCAGTACTTC.

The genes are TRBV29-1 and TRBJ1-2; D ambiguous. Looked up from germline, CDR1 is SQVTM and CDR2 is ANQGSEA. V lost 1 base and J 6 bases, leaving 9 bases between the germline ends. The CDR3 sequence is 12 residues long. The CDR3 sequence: CSVEVLQNGYTF. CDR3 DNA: TGCAGCGTTGAAGTCTTACAGAATGGCTACACCTTC. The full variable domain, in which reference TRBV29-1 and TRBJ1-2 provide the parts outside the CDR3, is SAVISQKPSRDICQRGTSLTIQCQVDSQVTMMFWYRQQPGQSLTLIATANQGSEATYESGFVIDKFPISRPNLTFSTLTVSNMSPEDSSIYLCSVEVLQNGYTFGSGTRLTVV.

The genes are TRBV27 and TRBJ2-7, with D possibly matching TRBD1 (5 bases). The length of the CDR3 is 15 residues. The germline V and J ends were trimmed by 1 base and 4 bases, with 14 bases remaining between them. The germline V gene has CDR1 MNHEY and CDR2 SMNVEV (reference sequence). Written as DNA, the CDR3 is TGTGCCAGCAGTTTATTCGGCCAGGGTTGGTACGAGCAGTACTTC. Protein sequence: CASSLFGQGWYEQYF.

CDR3 nucleotide sequence: TGTGCCAGCAGCCCTCGTCGGGCAGGGGGCGCGGTAGGCTACACCTTC. Translated, it gives CASSPRRAGGAVGYTF. This chain uses TRBV27 with TRBJ1-2, with 8 bases matching TRBD1. Germline-derived CDR1 and CDR2 are MNHEY and SMNVEV (reference sequence). This CDR3 is built from 16 residues. Trimming cost V 6 bases and J 8 bases; bases outside gene matches: 17.

The CDR3 loop reads CASSLALAEGETQYF. The CDR3 DNA is TGTGCCAGCAGCTTAGCCCTAGCGGAAGGGGAGACCCAGTACTTC. The V and J genes are TRBV7-9 and TRBJ2-5, with 7 bases that match TRBD2. The junction had 6 bases not matched to a gene; V was cut back by 0 bases and J by 5 bases. Germline V gene sequence: CDR1 SEHNR, CDR2 FQNEAQ (reference sequence). The CDR3 loop spans 15 amino acids.

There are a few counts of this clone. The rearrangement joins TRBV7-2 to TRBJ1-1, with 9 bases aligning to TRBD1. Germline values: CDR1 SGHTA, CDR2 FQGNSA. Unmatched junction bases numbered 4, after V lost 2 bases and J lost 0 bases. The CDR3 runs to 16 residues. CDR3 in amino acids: CASSLIGQGLNTEAFF. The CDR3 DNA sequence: TGTGCCAGCAGCTTAATAGGACAGGGGTTGAACACTGAAGCTTTCTTT.

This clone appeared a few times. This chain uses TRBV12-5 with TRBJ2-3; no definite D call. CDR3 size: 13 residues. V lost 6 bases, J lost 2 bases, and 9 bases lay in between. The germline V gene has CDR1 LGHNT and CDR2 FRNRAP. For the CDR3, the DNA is TGTGCTAGTGGCTCGGACCTCACAGATACGCAGTATTTT. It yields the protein CASGSDLTDTQYF.

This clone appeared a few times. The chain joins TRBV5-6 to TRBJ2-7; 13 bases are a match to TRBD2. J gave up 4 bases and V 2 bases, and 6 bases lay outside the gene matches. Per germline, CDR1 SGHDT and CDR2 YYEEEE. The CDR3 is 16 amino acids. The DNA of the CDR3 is TGTGCCAGCAGCTTAACGACTAGCGGGAGGCTTTACGAGCAGTACTTC. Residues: CASSLTTSGRLYEQYF.

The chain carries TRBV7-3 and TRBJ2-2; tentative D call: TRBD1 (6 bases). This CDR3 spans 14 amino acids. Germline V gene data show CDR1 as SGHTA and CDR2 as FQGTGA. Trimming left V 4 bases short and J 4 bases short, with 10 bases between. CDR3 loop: CASSSQGSTGELFF. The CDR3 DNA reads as TGTGCCAGCAGCTCACAGGGAAGCACCGGGGAGCTGTTTTTT.

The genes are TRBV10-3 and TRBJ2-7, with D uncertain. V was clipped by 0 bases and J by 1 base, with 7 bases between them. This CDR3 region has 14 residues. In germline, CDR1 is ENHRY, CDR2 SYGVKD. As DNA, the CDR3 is TGTGCCATCAGTGAGTCGTGGGGATCCTACGAGCAGTACTTC. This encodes CAISESWGSYEQYF.

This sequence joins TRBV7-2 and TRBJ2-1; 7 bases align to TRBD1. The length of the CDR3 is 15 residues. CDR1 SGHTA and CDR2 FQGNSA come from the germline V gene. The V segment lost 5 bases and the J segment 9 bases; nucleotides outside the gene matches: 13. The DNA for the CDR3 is TGTGCCAGCAGCCACGGCACGACAGGGCTTCGTGAGCAGTTCTTC. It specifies CASSHGTTGLREQFF.

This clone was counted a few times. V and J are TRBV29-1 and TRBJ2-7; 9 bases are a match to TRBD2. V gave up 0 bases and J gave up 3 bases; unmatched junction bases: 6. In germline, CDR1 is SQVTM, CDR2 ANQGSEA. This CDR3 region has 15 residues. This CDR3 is CSVEEGLAGSYEQYF. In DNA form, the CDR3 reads TGCAGCGTTGAAGAGGGCCTAGCGGGAAGCTACGAGCAGTACTTC.

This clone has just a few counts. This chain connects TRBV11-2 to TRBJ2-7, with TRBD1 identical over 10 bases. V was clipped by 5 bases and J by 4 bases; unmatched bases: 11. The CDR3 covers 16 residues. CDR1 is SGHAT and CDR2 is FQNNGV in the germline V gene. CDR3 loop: CASSTQRTGGGYEQYF. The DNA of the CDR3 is TGTGCCAGCAGCACACAGAGGACAGGGGGAGGTTACGAGCAGTACTTC.

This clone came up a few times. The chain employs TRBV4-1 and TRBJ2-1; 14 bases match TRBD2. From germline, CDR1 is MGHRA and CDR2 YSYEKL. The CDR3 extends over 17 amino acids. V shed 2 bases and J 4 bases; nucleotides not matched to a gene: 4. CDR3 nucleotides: TGCGCCAGCAGCCAACGGACTAGCGGGAGGAATTACAATGAGCAGTTCTTC. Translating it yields CASSQRTSGRNYNEQFF.

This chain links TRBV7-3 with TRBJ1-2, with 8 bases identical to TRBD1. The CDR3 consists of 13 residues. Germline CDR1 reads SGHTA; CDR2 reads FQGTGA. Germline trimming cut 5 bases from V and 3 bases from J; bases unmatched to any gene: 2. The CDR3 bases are TGTGCCAGCAGCACGGGACAGGACTATGGCTACACCTTC. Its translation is CASSTGQDYGYTF. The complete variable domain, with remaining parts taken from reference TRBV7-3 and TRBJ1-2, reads GAGVSQTPSNKVTEKGKYVELRCDPISGHTALYWYRQSLGQGPEFLIYFQGTGAADDSGLPNDRFFAVRPEGSVSTLKIQRTERGDSAVYLCASSTGQDYGYTFGSGTRLTVV.

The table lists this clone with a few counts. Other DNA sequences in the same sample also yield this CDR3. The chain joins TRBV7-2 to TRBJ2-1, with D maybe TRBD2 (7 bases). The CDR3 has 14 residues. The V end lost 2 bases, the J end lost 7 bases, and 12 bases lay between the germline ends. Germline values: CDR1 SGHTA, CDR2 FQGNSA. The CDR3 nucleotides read TGTGCCAGCAGCTTAAGGGGGGGAGGGAATGAGCAGTTCTTC. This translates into CASSLRGGGNEQFF.

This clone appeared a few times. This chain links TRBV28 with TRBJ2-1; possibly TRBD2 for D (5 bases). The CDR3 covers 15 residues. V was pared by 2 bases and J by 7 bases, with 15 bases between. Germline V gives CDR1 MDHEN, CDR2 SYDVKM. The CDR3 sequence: CASSLPGQRLNEQFF. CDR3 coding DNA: TGTGCCAGCAGTTTACCGGGCCAGCGGTTAAATGAGCAGTTCTTC.

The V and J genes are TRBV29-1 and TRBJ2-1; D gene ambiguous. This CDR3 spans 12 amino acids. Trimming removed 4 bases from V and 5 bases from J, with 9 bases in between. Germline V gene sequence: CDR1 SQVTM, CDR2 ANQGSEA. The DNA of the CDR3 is TGCAGCGTTGGGGCAGCTAACAATGAGCAGTTCTTC. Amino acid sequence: CSVGAANNEQFF.

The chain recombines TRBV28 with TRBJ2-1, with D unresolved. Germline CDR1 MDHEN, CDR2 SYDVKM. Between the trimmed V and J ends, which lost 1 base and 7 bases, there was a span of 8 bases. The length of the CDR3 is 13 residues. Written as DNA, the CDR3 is TGTGCCAGCAGTTTATTGGCAGCTAATGAGCAGTTCTTC. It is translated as CASSLLAANEQFF. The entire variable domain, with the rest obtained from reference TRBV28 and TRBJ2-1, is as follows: DVKVTQSSRYLVKRTGEKVFLECVQDMDHENMFWYRQDPGLGLRLIYFSYDVKMKEKGDIPEGYSVSREKKERFSLILESASTNQTSMYLCASSLLAANEQFFGPGTRLTVL.

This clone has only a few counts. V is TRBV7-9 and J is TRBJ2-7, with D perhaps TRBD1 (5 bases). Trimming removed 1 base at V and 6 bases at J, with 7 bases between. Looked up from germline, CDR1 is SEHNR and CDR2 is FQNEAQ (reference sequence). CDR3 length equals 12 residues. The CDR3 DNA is TGTGCCAGCAGCTTAGTAGGGGTCGAGCAGTACTTC. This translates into CASSLVGVEQYF.

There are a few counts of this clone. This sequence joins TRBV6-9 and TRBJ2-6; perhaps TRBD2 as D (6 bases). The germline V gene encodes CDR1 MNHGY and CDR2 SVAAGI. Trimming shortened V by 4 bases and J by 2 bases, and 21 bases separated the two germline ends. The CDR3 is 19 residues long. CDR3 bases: TGTGCCAGCAGTTCGTTCTTGGAGGGACGGATGACTGGGGCCAACGTCCTGACTTTC. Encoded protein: CASSSFLEGRMTGANVLTF.

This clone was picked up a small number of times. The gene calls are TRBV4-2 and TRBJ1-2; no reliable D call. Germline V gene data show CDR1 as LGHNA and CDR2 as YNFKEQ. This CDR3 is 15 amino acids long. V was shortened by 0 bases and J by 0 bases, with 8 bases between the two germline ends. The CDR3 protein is CASSQDQSANYGYTF. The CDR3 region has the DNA TGTGCCAGCAGCCAAGATCAGTCAGCTAACTATGGCTACACCTTC.

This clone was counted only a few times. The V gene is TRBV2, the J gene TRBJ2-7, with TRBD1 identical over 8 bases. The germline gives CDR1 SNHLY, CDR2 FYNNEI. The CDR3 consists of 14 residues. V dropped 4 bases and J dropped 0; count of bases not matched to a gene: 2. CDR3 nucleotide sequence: TGTGCCAGCAGTGCGGACAGGGACTCCTACGAGCAGTACTTC. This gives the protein CASSADRDSYEQYF.

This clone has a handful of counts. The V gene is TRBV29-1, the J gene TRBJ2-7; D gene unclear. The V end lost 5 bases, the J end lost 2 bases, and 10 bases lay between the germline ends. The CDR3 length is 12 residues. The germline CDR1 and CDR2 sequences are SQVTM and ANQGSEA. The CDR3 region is CSVFTTAYEQYF. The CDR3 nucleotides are TGCAGCGTTTTTACGACCGCCTACGAGCAGTACTTC.